These T cell receptor beta chains were read from a single sample in a study of T-cell memory formation after mild COVID-19. Each CDR3 protein is one row after TCRdb ran MiXCR on the 5' RACE reads. The sample has over 400,000 distinct CDR3 sequences; around 22% are singletons. Sequenced input: PBMCs or a T cell subset sorted from them (not recorded which). The receptors stem from an adult woman who had mild COVID-19 (a few samples of this study predate the infection). Cell type and time point are not known. CDR3s leave out the opening cysteine and the closing phenylalanine or tryptophan.

TRBJ1-1,TRBV30,12,AWSAELISTEAF
TRBJ2-7,TRBV9,13,ASSVEGGTGYEQY
TRBJ1-5,TRBV7-9,13,ASSSLRGGNQPQH
TRBJ2-1,TRBV4-3,12,ASSQDRIDNEQF
TRBJ2-7,TRBV19,12,ASNPKLGGYEQY
TRBJ2-3,TRBV25-1,13,ASSSRIERTDTQY
TRBJ1-5,TRBV5-5,13,ASSLGSDRNQPQH
TRBJ2-2,TRBV6-5,13,ASSYNYRGPGELF
TRBJ2-6,TRBV5-4,14,ASSLSSGVGANVLT
TRBJ2-3,TRBV19,17,ASSVLLAGGSASTDTQY
TRBJ1-5,TRBV27,13,ASSLTHLSNQPQH
TRBJ2-1,TRBV23-1,15,ASSQANSGSSYNEQF
TRBJ2-2,TRBV19,13,ASSIRQGRTGELF
TRBJ1-1,TRBV7-9,11,ASSQTSGTEAF
TRBJ2-7,TRBV12-3/TRBV12-4,12,ASSHSSPAYEQY
TRBJ2-7,TRBV29-1,17,SPPVRGRSGTLSSYEQY
TRBJ1-3,TRBV5-1,14,ASSSRPGVSGNTIY
TRBJ2-3,TRBV6-4,12,ASSGDGITDTQY
TRBJ2-3,TRBV7-8,15,ASSWRDTGTSTDTQY
TRBJ2-3,TRBV10-3,10,AISSNSDTQY
TRBJ2-7,TRBV18,12,ASSTGTGTDGQY
TRBJ2-1,TRBV12-3/TRBV12-4,11,ASSSRQITEQF
TRBJ2-7,TRBV7-9,12,ASSSRESSYEQY
TRBJ1-2,TRBV15,13,ATSRDRAQQQGYT
TRBJ1-2,TRBV4-1,15,ASSVNEARSSGYGYT
TRBJ2-2,TRBV4-1,15,ASSPLAGGPNTGELF
TRBJ2-3,TRBV29-1,11,SVEKWSTDTQY
TRBJ2-7,TRBV20-1,11,SARGPGVGEQY
TRBJ1-1,TRBV5-1,12,ASRGQGLDTEAF
TRBJ2-1,TRBV7-9,15,ASSSRTSGTSYNEQF
TRBJ2-1,TRBV20-1,11,SAPVYSYNEQF
TRBJ2-6,TRBV12-3/TRBV12-4,15,ASRTDRQGSGANVLT
TRBJ2-2,TRBV5-1,11,ASRPQGYGELF
TRBJ2-7,TRBV5-1,12,ASRPSGRAPEQY
TRBJ1-1,TRBV7-9,14,ASSPGTPSGDTEAF
TRBJ2-7,TRBV15,12,ATSRDRGLGEQY
TRBJ2-5,TRBV6-5,12,ASSYFGGGETQY
TRBJ2-3,TRBV24-1,10,ATSDFADTQY
TRBJ2-7,TRBV29-1,12,SVVGLAGSREQY
TRBJ2-7,TRBV29-1,12,SALAGGTSYEQY
TRBJ2-1,TRBV7-3,10,ASSLQPNEQF
TRBJ2-1,TRBV5-1,13,ASSWDRSLYNEQF
TRBJ1-6,TRBV3-1,10,ASSQERRPLH
TRBJ2-2,TRBV9,14,ASSVTDSPNTGELF
TRBJ2-5,TRBV20-1,10,SRGDTQETQY
TRBJ2-7,TRBV6-1,13,ASSEWDSYTYEQY
TRBJ1-6,TRBV2,14,ASSEDKGAGNSPLH
TRBJ2-1,TRBV27,11,ASSLSGGREQF
TRBJ2-7,TRBV4-2,11,ASSQDTRYEQY